What follows are 26 T cell receptor beta chains derived from one specimen sequenced in a study of spatial heterogeneity in lung cancer. Time point here: blood at routine non-recurrence follow-up after resection. Unsorted whole RNA of tumor, nontumor lung or frozen PBMC was sequenced. TCRdb re-analysed the 5' RACE reads in MiXCR, keeping a single row per CDR3 protein. The repertoire holds about 120,000 distinct CDR3 sequences, with 9% to 15% as singletons. The sample was PBMCs, taken at follow-up. The source of these receptors is a male donor with early-stage non-small cell lung cancer.

This clonotype was seen a few times. The chain combines TRBV10-3 with TRBJ2-3, with 10 positions matching TRBD2. The CDR3 sequence is 14 residues long. The J segment lost 1 base and the V segment lost 10 bases, leaving 5 bases of the junction unmatched. The germline V gene encodes CDR1 ENHRY and CDR2 SYGVKD. CDR3 amino acids: CASGTSAGTDTQYF. CDR3 coding DNA: TGTGCCAGCGGGACTAGCGCCGGCACAGATACGCAGTATTTT.

In its sample, this clonotype was seen many times. The rearrangement uses TRBV20-1 and TRBJ1-2; TRBD1 agrees at 10 bases. Losses at the gene ends were 2 bases for V and 6 bases for J; bases not matched to a gene: 3. The CDR3 covers 13 residues. Germline V gives CDR1 DFQATT, CDR2 SNEGSKA (reference sequence). CDR3 region: CSARSDRGNGYTF. The CDR3 DNA reads TGCAGTGCTAGATCGGACAGGGGGAATGGCTACACCTTC.

V is TRBV27 and J is TRBJ1-5, with TRBD1 matching 9 bases. V was clipped by 3 bases and J by 4 bases; unmatched bases: 25. The germline V gene has CDR1 MNHEY and CDR2 SMNVEV (reference sequence). The CDR3 has 22 residues. CDR3 DNA sequence: TGTGCCAGCAGTTTTATTAGCCCTCGTAGGCTGACGGGACAGGGACGAAATCAGCCCCAGCATTTT. Protein product: CASSFISPRRLTGQGRNQPQHF.

This clonotype showed up many times. The J gene is TRBJ2-1, the V gene TRBV9; 9 nucleotides agree with TRBD2. CDR3 length equals 18 residues. CDR1 and CDR2 from the germline V gene are SGDLS and YYNGEE. After removal of 0 bases from V and 0 bases from J, the junction contained 7 bases not matched to a gene. CDR3 region: CASSVVASGDISYNEQFF. The CDR3 DNA reads as TGTGCCAGCAGCGTAGTGGCTAGCGGGGATATCTCCTACAATGAGCAGTTCTTC. The entire variable domain, with the rest obtained from reference TRBV9 and TRBJ2-1, is as follows: DSGVTQTPKHLITATGQRVTLRCSPRSGDLSVYWYQQSLDQGLQFLIQYYNGEERAKGNILERFSAQQFPDLHSELNLSSLELGDSALYFCASSVVASGDISYNEQFFGPGTRLTVL.

This clonotype was seen more than once but under ten times. The chain combines TRBV4-3 with TRBJ2-3; D unclear. The CDR3 runs to 14 residues. The germline V gene has CDR1 LGHNA and CDR2 YSLEER. The V and J ends lost 2 bases and 6 bases respectively, with 12 bases between them. The CDR3 DNA sequence: TGCGCCAGCAGCCAAAGCCAGGTCGAGGATACGCAGTATTTT. Protein: CASSQSQVEDTQYF.

This clonotype has more than one count but fewer than ten. The chain combines TRBV2 with TRBJ1-4; D is perhaps TRBD1 (5 bases). The CDR3 covers 15 residues. Trimming cost V 7 bases and J 2 bases, with 14 bases left between them. CDR1 is SNHLY and CDR2 is FYNNEI in the germline V gene. CDR3 sequence (DNA): TGTGCCAGCATCGCAGGGAGGTCCACTAATGAAAAACTGTTTTTT. Translated, it gives CASIAGRSTNEKLFF.

There are a few counts of this clonotype. This chain uses TRBV7-2 with TRBJ1-5; 7 bases line up with TRBD1. The CDR3 covers 15 residues. The germline V gene encodes CDR1 SGHTA and CDR2 FQGNSA. V was pared by 5 bases and J by 2 bases, with 6 bases of the junction left unmatched. The CDR3 region is CASSRDRAGNQPQHF. Here the CDR3 DNA reads TGTGCCAGCAGCCGCGACAGGGCGGGCAATCAGCCCCAGCATTTT.

The V gene is TRBV2, the J gene TRBJ2-2; the D is unclear. Trimming removed 5 bases at V and 7 bases at J, with 17 bases between. This CDR3 has 15 amino acids. Germline loops: CDR1 SNHLY, CDR2 FYNNEI. The DNA of the CDR3 is TGTGCCAGCAGTCGGACGAGCGTTGTGCTCGGGGAGCTGTTTTTT. Translating it yields CASSRTSVVLGELFF.

This clonotype was observed many times. The CDR3 nucleotides are TGCAGTGCTGGACTTAGCGGGGGGGCCTACAATGAGCAGTTCTTC. Encoded protein: CSAGLSGGAYNEQFF. This chain links TRBV20-1 with TRBJ2-1, with 11 positions matching TRBD2. CDR3 length: 15 residues. Germline V CDR1 and CDR2: DFQATT, SNEGSKA (reference sequence). V trimming: 5 bases; J trimming: 2 bases; junction bases outside the gene matches: 5.

This clonotype came up many times. The chain has TRBV6-5 and TRBJ1-5, with 9 nucleotides matching TRBD1. The CDR3 loop spans 17 amino acids. Germline lookup yields CDR1 MNHEY and CDR2 SVGAGI. V lost 6 bases and J lost 0; bases outside the gene matches: 9. The chain's CDR3 is CASSPGQGLSSNQPQHF. CDR3 coding DNA: TGTGCCAGCAGCCCGGGACAGGGACTCTCTAGCAATCAGCCCCAGCATTTT.

This clonotype was seen ten or more times. V usage is TRBV14 and J usage is TRBJ2-7, with a weak D call TRBD1 (5 bases). V dropped 3 bases and J dropped 4 bases, with 10 bases sitting between them. CDR1 and CDR2 (germline): SGHDN, FVKESK. The CDR3 loop spans 13 amino acids. CDR3 in amino acids: CASSHKRGYEQYF. The CDR3 DNA is TGTGCCAGCAGCCATAAAAGGGGTTACGAGCAGTACTTC.

There are a few counts of this clonotype. The chain joins TRBV7-3 to TRBJ1-1; D ambiguous. Germline lookup yields CDR1 SGHTA and CDR2 FQGTGA. The V gene lost 6 bases and the J gene lost 1 base, with 9 bases spanning the gap. The CDR3 is made up of 13 amino acids. The CDR3, as DNA: TGTGCCAGCAGACCCGACACGAACACTGAAGCTTTCTTT. As protein: CASRPDTNTEAFF.

Ten or more counts support this clonotype. The chain is built from TRBV10-3 and TRBJ1-5, with TRBD1 as a possible D gene (6 bases). This CDR3 region has 15 residues. V lost 6 bases, J lost 0 bases, and 12 bases lay in between. CDR1 ENHRY and CDR2 SYGVKD come from the germline V gene. CDR3 nucleotide sequence: TGTGCCATCAGCCGGGACAAGTATAGCAATCAGCCCCAGCATTTT. This encodes CAISRDKYSNQPQHF.

This clonotype was seen a handful of times. The gene calls are TRBV24-1 and TRBJ2-3, with 11 bases matching TRBD1. Germline CDR1 reads KGHDR; CDR2 reads SFDVKD. Unmatched junction bases numbered 5, after V lost 2 bases and J lost 5 bases. CDR3 size: 16 residues. The CDR3 sequence is CATSDSGQGAVDTQYF. The CDR3 nucleotides read TGTGCCACCAGTGATTCTGGACAGGGGGCTGTAGATACGCAGTATTTT.

This clonotype was picked up many times. V gene TRBV6-6 combines with J gene TRBJ1-3; the D gene is possibly TRBD1 (5 bases). Germline values: CDR1 MNHNY, CDR2 SVGAGI (reference sequence). V was cut by 5 bases and J by 0 bases, with 11 bases left in between. CDR3 size: 15 residues. CDR3 sequence (DNA): TGTGCCAGCAGTGACGGACAACGCTCTGGAAACACCATATATTTT. Its translation is CASSDGQRSGNTIYF.

The chain combines TRBV6-2 or TRBV6-3 with TRBJ2-7, with 7 bases fitting TRBD2. The CDR3 sequence is 13 residues long. V lost 5 bases, J lost 0 bases, and 1 base stayed unmatched. Germline V gene data show CDR1 as MNHEY and CDR2 as SVGEGT. In DNA form, the CDR3 reads TGTGCCAGCAGTACGGGAGGCTCCTACGAGCAGTACTTC. Its protein is CASSTGGSYEQYF.

This clonotype came up a few times. J is TRBJ1-1 and V is TRBV18; TRBD1 aligns across 9 bases. V gave up 4 bases and J gave up 4 bases; unmatched junction bases: 10. The CDR3 is 16 amino acids. Germline CDR1 reads KGHSH; CDR2 reads LQKENI. The DNA for the CDR3 is TGTGCCAGCTCACTTTTTGAGGGACAGGGAGGCACTGAAGCTTTCTTT. It specifies CASSLFEGQGGTEAFF.

This clonotype was seen repeatedly, ten times or more. This chain joins TRBV27 and TRBJ2-1; 7 nucleotides agree with TRBD2. V was clipped by 3 bases and J by 5 bases; unmatched bases: 4. CDR1 is MNHEY and CDR2 is SMNVEV in the germline V gene (reference sequence). The CDR3 is 14 amino acids. The CDR3 DNA sequence: TGTGCCAGCAGTTTCGGGACTACCGACAATGAGCAGTTCTTC. As protein: CASSFGTTDNEQFF.

Many counts were recorded for this clonotype. The chain couples TRBV18 to TRBJ2-2, with D tentatively TRBD1 (5 bases). The CDR3 loop spans 14 amino acids. Germline V lookup: CDR1 KGHSH, CDR2 LQKENI. V was pared by 2 bases and J by 3 bases, with 7 bases between. CDR3 residues: CASSPGADTGELFF. Here the CDR3 DNA reads TGTGCCAGCTCACCAGGGGCAGACACCGGGGAGCTGTTTTTT.

This clonotype occurred a few times. The gene calls are TRBV12-3 or TRBV12-4 and TRBJ2-1, with D perhaps being TRBD1 or TRBD2 (6 bases each). Trimming left V 4 bases short and J 7 bases short, with 14 bases between. This CDR3 region has 14 residues. In DNA form, the CDR3 reads TGTGCCAGCAGTTACAGGGCGGCGGGGAATGAGCAGTTCTTC. Protein: CASSYRAAGNEQFF.

This clonotype occurred a few times. V and J are TRBV12-3 or TRBV12-4 and TRBJ1-5; the D is unclear. The CDR3 has 14 residues. V was pared by 6 bases and J by 5 bases, with 14 bases between. CDR3 bases: TGTGCCAGCAGCCCCACCCGGGCTGATCAGCCCCAGCATTTT. This sequence encodes CASSPTRADQPQHF.

This clonotype showed up many times. This rearrangement joins TRBV19 to TRBJ1-2; D is undetermined. There are 14 residues in the CDR3. The germline CDR1 and CDR2 sequences are LNHDA and SQIVND (reference sequence). The germline V and J ends were trimmed by 7 bases and 4 bases, with 16 bases remaining between them. In nucleotides, the CDR3 is TGTGCCAGTACCCCTGGGCAGAGGCGCTATGGCTACACCTTC. Translation gives CASTPGQRRYGYTF.

This clonotype was found a few times. The chain links TRBV5-5 to TRBJ1-4; 9 nucleotides align to TRBD1. V was clipped by 3 bases and J by 7 bases; unmatched bases: 4. Per the germline V gene, CDR1 is SGHKS and CDR2 is YYEKEE (reference sequence). The CDR3 has 14 residues. CDR3 in DNA: TGTGCCAGCAGCTGGGGACAGGGCGGTGAAAAACTGTTTTTT. Amino acids: CASSWGQGGEKLFF. Looking up the rest from reference TRBV5-5 and TRBJ1-4 gives the full variable domain: DAGVTQSPTHLIKTRGQQVTLRCSPISGHKSVSWYQQVLGQGPQFIFQYYEKEERGRGNFPDRFSARQFPNYSSELNVNALLLGDSALYLCASSWGQGGEKLFFGSGTQLSVL.

This clonotype was seen at least ten times. The V gene is TRBV3-1, the J gene TRBJ2-4, with a tentative D call TRBD2 (5 bases). V lost 1 base, J lost 6 bases, and 16 bases lay in between. The CDR3 runs 16 residues. Germline CDR1 is LGHDT and CDR2 is YNNKEL (reference sequence). The CDR3 loop is CASSQGRRWVRNIQYF. In nucleotides, the CDR3 is TGTGCCAGCAGCCAAGGCAGGAGGTGGGTGAGAAACATTCAGTACTTC.

The chain joins TRBV29-1 to TRBJ1-3; D remains ambiguous. Per the germline V gene, CDR1 is SQVTM and CDR2 is ANQGSEA. Trimming left V 7 bases short and J 8 bases short, with 18 bases between. CDR3 size: 13 residues. The CDR3 DNA reads TGCAGCGCCGGAGCTAGGGCCGGGGACACCATATATTTT. Its translation is CSAGARAGDTIYF.

Many counts were recorded for this clonotype. The chain is built from TRBV4-1 and TRBJ1-5; 9 bases agree with TRBD1. This CDR3 contains 14 residues. Looked up from germline, CDR1 is MGHRA and CDR2 is YSYEKL. The J segment lost 7 bases and the V segment lost 3 bases, leaving 4 bases of the junction unmatched. The CDR3 protein is CASSHRQGEQPQHF. In DNA form, the CDR3 reads TGCGCCAGCAGCCACAGACAGGGGGAACAGCCCCAGCATTTT.